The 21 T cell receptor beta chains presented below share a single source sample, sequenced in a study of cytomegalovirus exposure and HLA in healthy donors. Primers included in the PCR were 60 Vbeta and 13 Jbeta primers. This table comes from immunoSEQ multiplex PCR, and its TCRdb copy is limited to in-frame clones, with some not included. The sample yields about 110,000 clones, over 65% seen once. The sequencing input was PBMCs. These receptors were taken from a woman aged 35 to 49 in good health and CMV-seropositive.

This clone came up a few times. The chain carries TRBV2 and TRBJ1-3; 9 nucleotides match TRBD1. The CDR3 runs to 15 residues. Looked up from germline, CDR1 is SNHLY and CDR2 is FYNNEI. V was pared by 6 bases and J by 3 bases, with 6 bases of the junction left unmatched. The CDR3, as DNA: TGTGCCAGCAGCCAAGGGGACAGGGATGGAAACACCATATATTTT. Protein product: CASSQGDRDGNTIYF. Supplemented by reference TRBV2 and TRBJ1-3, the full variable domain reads EPEVTQTPSHQVTQMGQEVILRCVPISNHLYFYWYRQILGQKVEFLVSFYNNEISEKSEIFDDQFSVERPDGSNFTLKIRSTKLEDSAMYFCASSQGDRDGNTIYFGEGSWLTVV.

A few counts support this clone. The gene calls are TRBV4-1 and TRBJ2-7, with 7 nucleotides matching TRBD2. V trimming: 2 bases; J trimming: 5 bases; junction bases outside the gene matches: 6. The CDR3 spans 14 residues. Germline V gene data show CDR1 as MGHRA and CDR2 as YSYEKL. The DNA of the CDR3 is TGCGCCAGCAGCCAAAGGACTAGTGAAAACGAGCAGTACTTC. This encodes CASSQRTSENEQYF.

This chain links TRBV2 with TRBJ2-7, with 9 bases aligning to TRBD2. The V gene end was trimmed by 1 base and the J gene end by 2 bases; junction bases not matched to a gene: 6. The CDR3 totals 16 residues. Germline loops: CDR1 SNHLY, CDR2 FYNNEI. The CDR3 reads CASSEGGLAYTYEQYF. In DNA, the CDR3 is TGTGCCAGCAGTGAAGGCGGACTAGCGTACACCTACGAGCAGTACTTC.

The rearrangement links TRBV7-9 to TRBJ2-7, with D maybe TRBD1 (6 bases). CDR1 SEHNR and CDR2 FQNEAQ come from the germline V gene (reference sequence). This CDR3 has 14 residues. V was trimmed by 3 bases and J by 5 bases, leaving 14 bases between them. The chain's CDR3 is CASSLAGTPNEQYF. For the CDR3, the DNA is TGTGCCAGCAGCTTGGCCGGGACACCCAACGAGCAGTACTTC.

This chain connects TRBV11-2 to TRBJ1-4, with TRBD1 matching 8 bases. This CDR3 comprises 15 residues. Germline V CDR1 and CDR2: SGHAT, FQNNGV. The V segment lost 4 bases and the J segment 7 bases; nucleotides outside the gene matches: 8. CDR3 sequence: CASSSRTGLSEKLFF. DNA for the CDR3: TGTGCCAGCAGCTCCCGGACAGGGTTGAGTGAAAAACTGTTTTTT.

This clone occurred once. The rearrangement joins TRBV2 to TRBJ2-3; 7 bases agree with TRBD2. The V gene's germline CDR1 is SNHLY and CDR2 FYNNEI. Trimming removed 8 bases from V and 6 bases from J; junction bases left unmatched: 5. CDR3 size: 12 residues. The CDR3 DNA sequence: TGTGCCAGCGGGGGGGACTCTGATACGCAGTATTTT. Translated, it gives CASGGDSDTQYF.

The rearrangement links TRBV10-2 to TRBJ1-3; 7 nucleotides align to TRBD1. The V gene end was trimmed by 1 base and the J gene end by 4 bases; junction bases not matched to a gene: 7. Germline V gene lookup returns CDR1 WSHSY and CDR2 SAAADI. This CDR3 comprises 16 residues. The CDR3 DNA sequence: TGCGCCAGCAGTGAGTTTCCCCCAGGGGGAGGAAACACCATATATTTT. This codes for CASSEFPPGGGNTIYF.

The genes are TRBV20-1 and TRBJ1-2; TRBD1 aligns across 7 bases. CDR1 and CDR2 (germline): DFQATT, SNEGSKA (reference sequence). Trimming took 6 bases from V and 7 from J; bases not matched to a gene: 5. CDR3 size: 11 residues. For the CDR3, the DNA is TGCAGTGCAGTCGACAGGGCTGGCTACACCTTC. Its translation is CSAVDRAGYTF.

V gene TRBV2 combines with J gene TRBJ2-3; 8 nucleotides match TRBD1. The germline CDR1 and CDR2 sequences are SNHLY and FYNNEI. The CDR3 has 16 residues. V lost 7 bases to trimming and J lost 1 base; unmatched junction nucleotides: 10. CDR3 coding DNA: TGTGCCAGCAATCCCCTGGCAGGGGGCCGCACAGATACGCAGTATTTT. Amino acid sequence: CASNPLAGGRTDTQYF. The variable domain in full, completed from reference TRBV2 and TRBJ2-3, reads EPEVTQTPSHQVTQMGQEVILRCVPISNHLYFYWYRQILGQKVEFLVSFYNNEISEKSEIFDDQFSVERPDGSNFTLKIRSTKLEDSAMYFCASNPLAGGRTDTQYFGPGTRLTVL.

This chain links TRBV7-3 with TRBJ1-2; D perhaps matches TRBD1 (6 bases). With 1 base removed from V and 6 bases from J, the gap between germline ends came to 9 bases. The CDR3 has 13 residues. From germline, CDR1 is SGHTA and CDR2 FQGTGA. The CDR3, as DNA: TGTGCCAGCAGCTTAAGACAGGACCATGGCTACACCTTC. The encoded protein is CASSLRQDHGYTF.

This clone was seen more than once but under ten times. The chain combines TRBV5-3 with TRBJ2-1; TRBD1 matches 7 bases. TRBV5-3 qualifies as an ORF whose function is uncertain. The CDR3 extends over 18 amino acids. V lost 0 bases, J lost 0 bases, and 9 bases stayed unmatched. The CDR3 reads CARSLDATGFPSYNEQFF. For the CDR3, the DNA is TGTGCCAGAAGCTTGGATGCGACAGGGTTCCCCTCCTACAATGAGCAGTTCTTC.

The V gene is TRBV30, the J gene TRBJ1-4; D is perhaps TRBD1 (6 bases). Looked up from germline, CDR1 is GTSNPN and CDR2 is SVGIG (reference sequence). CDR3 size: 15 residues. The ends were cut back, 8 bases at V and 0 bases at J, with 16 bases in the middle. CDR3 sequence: CAGGARGPTNEKLFF. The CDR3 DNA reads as TGTGCCGGGGGGGCCCGCGGTCCAACTAATGAAAAACTGTTTTTT.

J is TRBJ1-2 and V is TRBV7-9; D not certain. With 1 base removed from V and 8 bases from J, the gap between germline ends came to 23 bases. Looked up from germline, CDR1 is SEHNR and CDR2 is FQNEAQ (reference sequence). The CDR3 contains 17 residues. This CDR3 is CASSLVPRPAGPQGYTF. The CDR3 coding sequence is TGTGCCAGCAGCTTAGTGCCAAGACCGGCAGGCCCTCAAGGCTACACCTTC.

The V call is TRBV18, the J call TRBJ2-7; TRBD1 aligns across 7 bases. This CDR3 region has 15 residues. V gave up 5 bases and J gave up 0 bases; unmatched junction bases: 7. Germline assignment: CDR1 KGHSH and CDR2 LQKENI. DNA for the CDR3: TGTGCCAGCTCAGTTACAGGGGATTCCTCCTACGAGCAGTACTTC. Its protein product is CASSVTGDSSYEQYF.

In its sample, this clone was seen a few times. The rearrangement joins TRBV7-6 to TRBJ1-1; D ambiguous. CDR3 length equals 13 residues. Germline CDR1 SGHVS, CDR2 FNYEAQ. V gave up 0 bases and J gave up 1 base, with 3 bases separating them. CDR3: CASSLARNTEAFF. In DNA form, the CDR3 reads TGTGCCAGCAGCTTAGCTCGGAACACTGAAGCTTTCTTT.

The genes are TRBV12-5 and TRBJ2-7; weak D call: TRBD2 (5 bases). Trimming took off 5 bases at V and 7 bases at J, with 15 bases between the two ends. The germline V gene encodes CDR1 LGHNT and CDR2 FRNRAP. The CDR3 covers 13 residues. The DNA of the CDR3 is TGTGCTAGTGGTCTGGGTCGAGGGTGGGAGCAGTACTTC. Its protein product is CASGLGRGWEQYF.

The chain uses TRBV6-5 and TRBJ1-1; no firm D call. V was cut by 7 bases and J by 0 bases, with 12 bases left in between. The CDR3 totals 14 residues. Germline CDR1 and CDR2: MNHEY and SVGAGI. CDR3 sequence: CASTGRNLNTEAFF. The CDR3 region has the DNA TGTGCCAGCACCGGTCGAAATTTGAACACTGAAGCTTTCTTT.

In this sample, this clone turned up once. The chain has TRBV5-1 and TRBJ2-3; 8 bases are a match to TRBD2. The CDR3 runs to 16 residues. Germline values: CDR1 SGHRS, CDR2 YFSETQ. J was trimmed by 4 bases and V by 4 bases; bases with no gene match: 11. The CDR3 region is CASSASGLASPDTQYF. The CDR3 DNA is TGCGCCAGCAGCGCCTCCGGACTAGCCTCCCCAGATACGCAGTATTTT.

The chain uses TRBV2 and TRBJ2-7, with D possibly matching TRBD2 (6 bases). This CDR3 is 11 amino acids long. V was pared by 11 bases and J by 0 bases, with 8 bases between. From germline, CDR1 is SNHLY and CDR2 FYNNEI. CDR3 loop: CAWGLSYEQYF. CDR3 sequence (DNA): TGTGCCTGGGGACTCTCCTACGAGCAGTACTTC.

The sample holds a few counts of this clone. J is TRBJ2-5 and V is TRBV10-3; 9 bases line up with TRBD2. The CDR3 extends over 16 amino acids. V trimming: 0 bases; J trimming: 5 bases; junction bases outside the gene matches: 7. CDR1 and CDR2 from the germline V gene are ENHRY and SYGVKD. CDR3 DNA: TGTGCCATCAGTGAGTCGAAGCGGGGGGCCGCGGAGACCCAGTACTTC. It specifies CAISESKRGAAETQYF.

The CDR3 sequence: CASRDQGPTEAFF. In DNA, the CDR3 is TGTGCCAGCAGGGATCAGGGGCCCACTGAAGCTTTCTTT. J is TRBJ1-1 and V is TRBV2, with a tentative D call TRBD1 (6 bases). This CDR3 spans 13 amino acids. V was shortened by 6 bases and J by 4 bases, with 12 bases between the two germline ends. Germline values: CDR1 SNHLY, CDR2 FYNNEI.